Below are 28 T cell receptor beta chains sequenced from a single sample in a study of identical twins. One entry per CDR3 protein, called by TCRdb with MiXCR from the 5' RACE reads. The repertoire holds under 250,000 distinct CDR3 sequences, with 7.5% as singletons. These data also formed part of another study, on yellow fever vaccine responses in identical twins.

The sequenced material came from memory (CD45RO+) T cells sorted from blood. These receptors were collected from a woman aged 18-29 years in good health.

This clonotype was seen ten or more times. This rearrangement joins TRBV7-2 to TRBJ2-3; D not certain. V shed 5 bases and J shed 6 bases, with 9 bases lying between them. Looked up from germline, CDR1 is SGHTA and CDR2 is FQGNSA. The CDR3 extends over 12 amino acids. The CDR3 loop reads CASSPLGDTQYF. CDR3 nucleotides: TGTGCCAGCAGCCCCCTAGGGGATACGCAGTATTTT.

On this clonotype: Compared with germline, one end of the junction differs, possibly owing to a read error. This chain joins TRBV6-2 or TRBV6-3 and TRBJ2-2; a weak D match, TRBD2 (5 bases). Germline assignment: CDR1 MNHEY and CDR2 SVGEGT. The CDR3 extends over 18 amino acids. The DNA of the CDR3 is TGTGTCAGCAGTTACTCGGGTAGCGACTCAGCGAACACCGGGGAGCTGTTTTTT. This gives the protein CVSSYSGSDSANTGELFF.

The sample holds many counts of this clonotype. J is TRBJ2-3 and V is TRBV4-3; D is tentatively TRBD1 or TRBD2 (5 bases each). The CDR3 is 15 residues long. The V and J ends lost 0 bases and 6 bases respectively, with 13 bases between them. Germline V gene sequence: CDR1 LGHNA, CDR2 YSLEER. For the CDR3, the DNA is TGCGCCAGCAGCCAAGATACCGGGAAGGGGGATACGCAGTATTTT. As protein: CASSQDTGKGDTQYF.

In this sample, this clonotype turned up many times. The chain is built from TRBV14 and TRBJ2-7; 10 positions match TRBD1. V lost 10 bases and J lost 6; bases outside the gene matches: 33. This CDR3 contains 21 residues. Germline V gene data show CDR1 as SGHDN and CDR2 as FVKESK. The CDR3 protein is CATQQGPRTGQGYSNPREQYF. CDR3 DNA: TGTGCCACCCAGCAGGGCCCCCGAACGGGACAGGGGTATTCAAACCCACGCGAGCAGTACTTC.

The sample holds a few counts of this clonotype. This sequence joins TRBV6-1 and TRBJ2-6, with TRBD1 as a possible D gene (8 bases). V shed 6 bases and J shed 4 bases, with 19 bases lying between them. Germline loops: CDR1 MNHNS, CDR2 SASEGT. This CDR3 region has 17 residues. The CDR3 DNA reads TGTGCCAGCAGCCTAGGACAGGGAGGGTCAGGGGCCAACGTCCTGACTTTC. Its translation is CASSLGQGGSGANVLTF.

This clonotype was counted at least ten times. The chain employs TRBV7-2 and TRBJ2-7, with a possible D match to TRBD2 (5 bases). Germline-derived CDR1 and CDR2 are SGHTA and FQGNSA. The V end lost 3 bases, the J end lost 0 bases, and 6 bases lay between the germline ends. The CDR3 sequence is 13 residues long. CDR3 nucleotide sequence: TGTGCCAGCAGCTTCGCGGGCTCCTACGAGCAGTACTTC. This codes for CASSFAGSYEQYF.

The sample holds a few counts of this clonotype. The CDR3 loop reads CASSQDIWTSGRTALVEQFF. In DNA form, the CDR3 reads TGCGCCAGCAGCCAAGATATTTGGACTAGCGGGAGGACCGCGTTGGTTGAGCAGTTCTTC. This rearrangement joins TRBV4-3 to TRBJ2-1, with TRBD2 matching 14 bases. The J segment lost 9 bases and the V segment lost 0 bases, leaving 16 bases of the junction unmatched. The CDR3 is made up of 20 amino acids. Germline CDR1 LGHNA, CDR2 YSLEER.

This clonotype has more than one count but fewer than ten. The chain combines TRBV4-2 with TRBJ2-2, with D perhaps matching TRBD1 (5 bases). V was cut by 0 bases and J by 7 bases, with 15 bases left in between. The germline gives CDR1 LGHNA, CDR2 YNFKEQ. There are 16 residues in the CDR3. The CDR3 is CASSQDSRGIDGELFF. CDR3 nucleotide sequence: TGTGCCAGCAGCCAAGATTCAAGGGGCATCGACGGGGAGCTGTTTTTT.

V gene TRBV21-1 combines with J gene TRBJ1-5; no DNA check was done on the table's D call, TRBD1. TRBV21-1 is a pseudogene. The length of the CDR3 is 13 residues. CDR3 residues: CASTDRGEQPQHF. The CDR3 DNA sequence: TGTGCCAGCACTGACAGGGGGGAGCAGCCCCAGCATTTT.

This clonotype was counted at least ten times. This chain links TRBV6-2 or TRBV6-3 with TRBJ2-7; the match to TRBD1 covers 9 bases. The CDR3 is 12 amino acids. V shed 8 bases, J shed 1 base, and the junction held 0 bases outside the gene matches. CDR1 and CDR2 from the germline V gene are MNHEY and SVGEGT. CDR3 loop: CASGQGSYEQYF. CDR3 coding DNA: TGTGCCAGCGGACAGGGGTCCTACGAGCAGTACTTC.

The V call is TRBV20-1, the J call TRBJ2-1, with D perhaps matching TRBD2 (5 bases). CDR3 length: 14 residues. Germline V gives CDR1 DFQATT, CDR2 SNEGSKA (reference sequence). Trimming took off 2 bases at V and 7 bases at J, with 15 bases between the two ends. The CDR3 reads CSARPVKRANEQFF. CDR3 sequence (DNA): TGCAGTGCTAGACCGGTGAAGAGGGCAAATGAGCAGTTCTTC.

The chain uses TRBV12-3 or TRBV12-4 and TRBJ1-2, with D tentatively TRBD1 (5 bases). This CDR3 spans 13 amino acids. Trimming took off 3 bases at V and 8 bases at J, with 13 bases between the two ends. CDR3: CASSFAGKVGYTF. CDR3 coding DNA: TGTGCCAGCAGTTTTGCAGGGAAGGTCGGCTACACCTTC.

At least ten counts were recorded for this clonotype. The rearrangement links TRBV18 to TRBJ2-7; a weak D match, TRBD2 (5 bases). CDR3 length: 16 amino acids. Germline V CDR1 and CDR2: KGHSH, LQKENI. V lost 5 bases, J lost 7 bases, and 24 bases lay in between. CDR3 region: CASSTSDSLSRWEQYF. The CDR3 DNA sequence: TGTGCCAGCTCAACTTCGGACTCTCTCTCCCGCTGGGAGCAGTACTTC.

There are a few counts of this clonotype. The chain couples TRBV12-3 or TRBV12-4 to TRBJ1-4; D possibly corresponds to TRBD1 (6 bases). The length of the CDR3 is 15 residues. The V gene lost 3 bases and the J gene lost 2 bases, with 10 bases spanning the gap. CDR3 nucleotide sequence: TGTGCCAGCAGTTTCACAGGGCAGACTAATGAAAAACTGTTTTTT. Residues: CASSFTGQTNEKLFF.

The CDR3 region has the DNA TGTGCCAGCAGCCAAGACCCCAGCGGGGGTGCCCTTGCTACGCAGTATTTT. Its protein product is CASSQDPSGGALATQYF. The chain joins TRBV4-2 to TRBJ2-3; 8 positions agree with TRBD2. This CDR3 is built from 17 residues. The germline V gene encodes CDR1 LGHNA and CDR2 YNFKEQ. Trimming removed 0 bases from V and 8 bases from J; junction bases left unmatched: 13.

A few counts support this clonotype. This rearrangement joins TRBV6-2 or TRBV6-3 to TRBJ2-1; 10 bases agree with TRBD2. This CDR3 region has 15 residues. From germline, CDR1 is MNHEY and CDR2 SVGEGT. Trimming took 2 bases from V and 4 from J; bases not matched to a gene: 2. The DNA of the CDR3 is TGTGCCAGCAGTTACCGGACTAGCGGATACAATGAGCAGTTCTTC. Its translation: CASSYRTSGYNEQFF.

The sample holds many counts of this clonotype. The chain couples TRBV12-3 or TRBV12-4 to TRBJ2-3; D ambiguous. The CDR3 totals 12 residues. Trimming removed 3 bases at V and 4 bases at J, with 5 bases between. The CDR3 nucleotides read TGTGCCAGCAGTTTCCTGCCAGATACGCAGTATTTT. It encodes CASSFLPDTQYF.

This clonotype was counted many times. This rearrangement joins TRBV4-2 to TRBJ2-7; the D gene is possibly TRBD1 (5 bases). The V end lost 0 bases, the J end lost 2 bases, and 14 bases lay between the germline ends. Germline lookup yields CDR1 LGHNA and CDR2 YNFKEQ. The CDR3 loop spans 16 amino acids. The CDR3 DNA follows: TGTGCCAGCAGCCAAGATCAATCAGGGTTTCCCTACGAGCAGTACTTC. Protein: CASSQDQSGFPYEQYF.

This clonotype has only a few counts. The CDR3 DNA is TGTGCCAGCAGTGACCATACAGATCAAGAGACCCAGTACTTC. Its translation is CASSDHTDQETQYF. The rearrangement links TRBV25-1 to TRBJ2-5; D unresolved. The V gene's germline CDR1 is MGHDK and CDR2 SYGVNS. CDR3 length: 14 residues. Trimming shortened V by 3 bases and J by 2 bases, and 10 bases separated the two germline ends.

This clonotype occurred a few times. The chain couples TRBV5-6 to TRBJ2-4, with TRBD2 identical over 9 bases. With 0 bases clipped from V and 3 bases from J, the junction kept 4 bases outside the gene matches. The CDR3 length is 16 residues. Germline-derived CDR1 and CDR2 are SGHDT and YYEEEE. The chain's CDR3 is CASSLGAGGHKNIQYF. The CDR3 nucleotides read TGTGCCAGCAGCTTGGGAGCGGGAGGACACAAAAACATTCAGTACTTC.

This clonotype has a handful of counts. The chain links TRBV28 to TRBJ2-6; tentative D call: TRBD2 (6 bases). Per germline, CDR1 MDHEN and CDR2 SYDVKM. The CDR3 extends over 16 amino acids. Trimming left V 7 bases short and J 4 bases short, with 17 bases between. The CDR3 reads CASNRSGSRGANVLTF. In DNA form, the CDR3 reads TGTGCCAGCAACCGAAGCGGGTCCCGAGGGGCCAACGTCCTGACTTTC. The full variable domain, its missing parts supplied by reference TRBV28 and TRBJ2-6, is DVKVTQSSRYLVKRTGEKVFLECVQDMDHENMFWYRQDPGLGLRLIYFSYDVKMKEKGDIPEGYSVSREKKERFSLILESASTNQTSMYLCASNRSGSRGANVLTFGAGSRLTVL.

This clonotype was counted only a few times. The chain has TRBV7-2 and TRBJ2-3; 8 bases are a match to TRBD2. The length of the CDR3 is 17 residues. The germline V gene has CDR1 SGHTA and CDR2 FQGNSA. The V segment lost 5 bases and the J segment 6 bases; nucleotides outside the gene matches: 16. The CDR3: CASSPEAGEPFRDTQYF. In DNA, the CDR3 is TGTGCCAGCAGCCCGGAAGCGGGAGAGCCCTTCAGGGATACGCAGTATTTT.

This chain joins TRBV5-5 and TRBJ2-1; D is perhaps TRBD1 (5 bases). From germline, CDR1 is SGHKS and CDR2 YYEKEE (reference sequence). Trimming took off 1 base at V and 9 bases at J, with 17 bases between the two ends. This CDR3 is built from 15 residues. The CDR3 bases are TGTGCCAGCAGCTTGCCTGTCGGCAGGGCTGGTGAGCAGTTCTTC. Translation: CASSLPVGRAGEQFF.

This clonotype was observed a few times. The CDR3 region has the DNA TGCAGTGCCCCAGCGCATAACACAGATACGCAGTATTTT. As protein: CSAPAHNTDTQYF. The J gene is TRBJ2-3, the V gene TRBV20-1; D remains unclear. CDR1 is DFQATT, CDR2 SNEGSKA, per germline (reference sequence). V lost 6 bases, J lost 2 bases, and 12 bases lay in between. The CDR3 covers 13 residues.

This clonotype was found a few times. This chain links TRBV7-9 with TRBJ1-4; D is unresolved. V was shortened by 5 bases and J by 4 bases, with 11 bases between the two germline ends. CDR1 and CDR2 from the germline V gene are SEHNR and FQNEAQ (reference sequence). The CDR3 covers 14 residues. The CDR3 DNA reads as TGTGCCAGCAGCCCACGGGGTGATAATGAAAAACTGTTTTTT. The encoded protein is CASSPRGDNEKLFF.

This clonotype came up many times. V gene TRBV4-2 combines with J gene TRBJ2-3; 12 bases are a match to TRBD2. The CDR3 has 17 residues. The ends lost 0 bases at V and 4 bases at J; junction bases unmatched: 5. Germline V gene lookup returns CDR1 LGHNA and CDR2 YNFKEQ. CDR3 DNA: TGTGCCAGCAGCCAAGATTTAACTAGCGGGGGGTCAGATACGCAGTATTTT. As protein: CASSQDLTSGGSDTQYF.

This clonotype appeared a few times. The chain recombines TRBV6-1 with TRBJ2-7; TRBD2 matches at 9 bases. The CDR3 covers 16 residues. V shed 2 bases, J shed 6 bases, and the junction held 11 bases outside the gene matches. Germline V gene data show CDR1 as MNHNS and CDR2 as SASEGT. CDR3 sequence reads: CASSEYGRIAGVEQYF. Written as DNA, the CDR3 is TGTGCCAGCAGTGAATACGGCCGGATAGCGGGGGTCGAGCAGTACTTC.

The V call is TRBV7-8, the J call TRBJ2-3; 8 bases align to TRBD2. Germline V gene data show CDR1 as SGHVS and CDR2 as FQNEAQ. The CDR3 sequence is 16 residues long. V shed 6 bases, J shed 5 bases, and the junction held 13 bases outside the gene matches. The CDR3 sequence is CASRRSSGGNLDTQYF. In nucleotides, the CDR3 is TGTGCCAGCAGGAGGAGTTCGGGGGGGAATCTAGATACGCAGTATTTT.